This is a list of T cell receptor beta chains from one sample in a study of shared clonotypes between healthy human individuals. The table came from immunoSEQ multiplex PCR; TCRdb's copy has only in-frame clones and leaves some out. In the table there are over a million clones, roughly 96% of which are singletons. The sample was naive CD4+ T cells sorted from blood. These receptors all come from a man younger than 40 in good health. Each CDR3 is given with its conserved first and last residue. The order of the fields is J gene, V gene, clone size, D gene, CDR3 DNA, CDR3 protein. A D gene is named only where the DNA matches it firmly. Size tells how often a clone was seen (once, few, many) or the class of an expanded clone, and some rows leave it out.

j_call: TRBJ2-1; v_call: TRBV28; clone_size: NA; d_call: NA; cdr3_nt: TGTGCCAGCAGTTTATGGGGCGGGAAACAAGAGCAGTTCTTC; cdr3_aa: CASSLWGGKQEQFF
j_call: TRBJ1-1; v_call: TRBV7-3; clone_size: once; d_call: NA; cdr3_nt: TGTGCCAGCAGCCCGGGGACCGGAAGAACTGAAGCTTTCTTT; cdr3_aa: CASSPGTGRTEAFF
j_call: TRBJ1-5; v_call: TRBV11-2; clone_size: NA; d_call: NA; cdr3_nt: TGTGCCAGCAGCTTAGGGGGAGGATCCCAGCATTTT; cdr3_aa: CASSLGGGSQHF
j_call: TRBJ1-3; v_call: TRBV5-5; clone_size: NA; d_call: NA; cdr3_nt: TGTGCCAGCAGCTTGCGCCTGCTCTCTGGAAACACCATATATTTT; cdr3_aa: CASSLRLLSGNTIYF
j_call: TRBJ1-3; v_call: TRBV4-1; clone_size: NA; d_call: TRBD1; cdr3_nt: TGCGCCAGCAGCCAAGATACGGACAGGGACGAATGCACCATATATTTT; cdr3_aa: CASSQDTDRDECTIYF
j_call: TRBJ2-7; v_call: TRBV5-1; clone_size: NA; d_call: TRBD1; cdr3_nt: TGCGCCAGCAGCCGGGACAGGGGGCTGTACGAGCAGTACTTC; cdr3_aa: CASSRDRGLYEQYF
j_call: TRBJ2-1; v_call: TRBV5-4; clone_size: NA; d_call: NA; cdr3_nt: TGTGCCAGCAGCTTGGCTCTTAGCAATGAGCAGTTCTTC; cdr3_aa: CASSLALSNEQFF
j_call: TRBJ2-1; v_call: TRBV27; clone_size: NA; d_call: TRBD1; cdr3_nt: TGTGCCAGCAGTTTACCTGTGACAGGGAGCTCCTACAATGAGCAGTTCTTC; cdr3_aa: CASSLPVTGSSYNEQFF
j_call: TRBJ2-7; v_call: TRBV15; clone_size: NA; d_call: TRBD2; cdr3_nt: TGTGCCACCAGCCGATCCTGGACTAGCGGGAGTTCTTACGAGCAGTACTTC; cdr3_aa: CATSRSWTSGSSYEQYF
j_call: TRBJ2-2; v_call: TRBV28; clone_size: NA; d_call: NA; cdr3_nt: TGTGCCAGCAGTTTGCCGGATCGCACCGGGGAGCTGTTTTTT; cdr3_aa: CASSLPDRTGELFF
j_call: TRBJ2-7; v_call: TRBV4-1; clone_size: NA; d_call: NA; cdr3_nt: TGCGCCAGCAGCCAAGATGGCCGGGAATCCTACGAGCAGTACTTC; cdr3_aa: CASSQDGRESYEQYF